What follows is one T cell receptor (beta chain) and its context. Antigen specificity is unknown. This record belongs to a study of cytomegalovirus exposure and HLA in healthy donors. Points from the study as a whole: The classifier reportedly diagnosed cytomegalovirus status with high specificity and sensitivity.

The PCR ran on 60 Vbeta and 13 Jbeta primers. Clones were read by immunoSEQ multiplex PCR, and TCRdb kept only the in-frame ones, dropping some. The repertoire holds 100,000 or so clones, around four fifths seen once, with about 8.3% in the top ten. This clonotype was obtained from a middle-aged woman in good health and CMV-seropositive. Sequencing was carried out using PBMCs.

Here the CDR3 DNA reads TGTGCCAGCAGTTCCCAGTACCAAGAGACCCAGTACTTC. This codes for CASSSQYQETQYF. The gene calls are TRBV27 and TRBJ2-5, with unresolved D. V gave up 4 bases and J gave up 0 bases, with 6 bases separating them. The CDR3 totals 13 residues. Germline V lookup: CDR1 MNHEY, CDR2 SMNVEV (reference sequence).